The 28 T cell receptor beta chains below all came from one sample that was sequenced in a study of post-analysis software for immune sequencing data. The authors incorporated unique molecular identifiers into the TCR beta cDNA libraries. TCRdb passed the PCR reads through MiXCR, listing each CDR3 protein once. The sample lists under 900,000 distinct CDR3 sequences, roughly 58% seen once, with approximately 4.5% in the top ten. No antigen has been assigned to these receptors. Whole-study results and caveats: When patients were compared with controls, five TRBV segments were more frequent, TRBV5-6, TRBV5-1 and TRBV20-1 among them.

The sequenced sample consisted of blood. Receptors originate from a girl aged 5 to 17 with multiple sclerosis.

The chain is built from TRBV12-5 and TRBJ1-2; tentatively, D is TRBD1 (5 bases). V lost 4 bases and J lost 4, with 13 bases in between. The CDR3 contains 14 residues. CDR1 and CDR2 (germline): LGHNT, FRNRAP. Here the CDR3 reads CASGWVTGVYGYTF. CDR3 DNA sequence: TGTGCTAGTGGTTGGGTAACAGGAGTCTATGGCTACACCTTC.

This clonotype has only a few counts. The rearrangement links TRBV12-3 or TRBV12-4 to TRBJ2-7, with D maybe TRBD1 (6 bases). V lost 3 bases, J lost 6 bases, and 9 bases lay in between. The CDR3 is 12 amino acids. CDR3 DNA: TGTGCCAGCAGTTTCGCAGGGGTCGAGCAGTACTTC. Its protein product is CASSFAGVEQYF.

The chain couples TRBV29-1 to TRBJ1-2; TRBD1 matches at 9 bases. The CDR3 contains 13 residues. Trimming at V came to 3 bases and at J to 5 bases, leaving 4 bases not matched to a gene. Per germline, CDR1 SQVTM and CDR2 ANQGSEA. The CDR3 region has the DNA TGCAGCGTTGAGGGACAGGGAGGGTATGGCTACACCTTC. Its protein product is CSVEGQGGYGYTF.

The V gene is TRBV3-1, the J gene TRBJ2-7; a possible D gene is TRBD1 (6 bases). Trimming removed 3 bases from V and 3 bases from J, with 18 bases in between. The CDR3 consists of 16 residues. The germline V gene encodes CDR1 LGHDT and CDR2 YNNKEL (reference sequence). The CDR3 reads CASSQSGTLLNYEQYF. The CDR3 DNA sequence: TGTGCCAGCAGCCAGTCTGGGACACTTCTAAACTACGAGCAGTACTTC.

The chain joins TRBV7-8 to TRBJ1-4; no clear D gene. The CDR3 has 12 amino acids. Trimming pared 7 bases from V and 6 bases from J, leaving 9 bases between. Per the germline V gene, CDR1 is SGHVS and CDR2 is FQNEAQ. This CDR3 reads CASTGLDEKLFF. The CDR3 DNA reads TGTGCCAGCACCGGTTTGGATGAAAAACTGTTTTTT.

The chain joins TRBV7-2 to TRBJ2-1, with 15 positions matching TRBD2. In germline, CDR1 is SGHTA, CDR2 FQGNSA. CDR3 size: 19 residues. J lost 4 bases, V lost 1 base, and 8 bases had no gene match. Here the CDR3 reads CASSLGLVGTSGGYNEQFF. CDR3 sequence (DNA): TGTGCCAGCAGCTTAGGTCTCGTGGGGACTAGCGGGGGGTACAATGAGCAGTTCTTC.

J is TRBJ1-1 and V is TRBV7-8; no definite D call. Trimming left V 2 bases short and J 1 base short, with 8 bases between. The CDR3 contains 14 residues. Germline assignment: CDR1 SGHVS and CDR2 FQNEAQ. CDR3 nucleotides: TGTGCCAGCAGCTTATACTCCCCGAACACTGAAGCTTTCTTT. Amino acid sequence: CASSLYSPNTEAFF.

This clonotype was found a few times. The chain is built from TRBV5-1 and TRBJ2-3; 9 positions agree with TRBD1. J lost 5 bases, V lost 4 bases, and 5 bases had no gene match. This CDR3 is 14 amino acids long. Germline assignment: CDR1 SGHRS and CDR2 YFSETQ. CDR3 sequence reads: CASSPDRGEDTQYF. Written as DNA, the CDR3 is TGCGCCAGCAGCCCGGACAGGGGCGAAGATACGCAGTATTTT.

The chain couples TRBV10-3 to TRBJ2-7; 10 nucleotides align to TRBD1. Germline CDR1 and CDR2: ENHRY and SYGVKD. There are 15 residues in the CDR3. Trimming cost V 5 bases and J 5 bases; bases outside gene matches: 9. The CDR3 is CAISWTGGIGDEQYF. The CDR3 nucleotides read TGTGCCATCAGTTGGACAGGGGGAATAGGAGACGAGCAGTACTTC.

The chain employs TRBV7-2 and TRBJ2-1; 9 bases are shared with TRBD1. The CDR3 has 19 residues. V lost 1 base, J lost 8 bases, and 18 bases stayed unmatched. Germline V CDR1 and CDR2: SGHTA, FQGNSA. In DNA form, the CDR3 reads TGTGCCAGCAGCTTAGTACGTCTCGGTTTGACAGGGGGGAGTCATGAGCAGTTCTTC. This sequence encodes CASSLVRLGLTGGSHEQFF.

The J gene is TRBJ2-7, the V gene TRBV29-1; the D gene is possibly TRBD2 (6 bases). V was cut by 6 bases and J by 6 bases, with 18 bases left in between. The CDR3 contains 13 residues. Germline assignment: CDR1 SQVTM and CDR2 ANQGSEA. The CDR3 spells CSVSRELLLEQYF. The CDR3 coding sequence is TGCAGCGTGAGCCGGGAGTTGCTTCTCGAGCAGTACTTC.

The gene calls are TRBV25-1 and TRBJ2-7; a possible D gene is TRBD2 (6 bases). Germline CDR1 reads MGHDK; CDR2 reads SYGVNS. This CDR3 comprises 12 residues. The V and J ends lost 7 bases and 4 bases respectively, with 11 bases between them. CDR3 sequence (DNA): TGTGCCAGCACCAGCGGGCTTTACGAGCAGTACTTC. Translated: CASTSGLYEQYF.

This clonotype was observed a handful of times. V is TRBV27 and J is TRBJ2-7; 7 nucleotides line up with TRBD1. The germline V gene encodes CDR1 MNHEY and CDR2 SMNVEV (reference sequence). V shed 7 bases and J 3 bases; nucleotides not matched to a gene: 6. CDR3 size: 13 residues. The CDR3 DNA follows: TGTGCCAGCAAACGAGGGGGCATCTACGAGCAGTACTTC. It codes for CASKRGGIYEQYF.

This chain connects TRBV7-6 to TRBJ2-1; 11 bases align to TRBD2. The CDR3 is made up of 16 amino acids. CDR1 and CDR2 (germline): SGHVS, FNYEAQ. V shed 5 bases, J shed 6 bases, and the junction held 9 bases outside the gene matches. In DNA form, the CDR3 reads TGTGCCAGCAGCCTACCGCCCGGGACTAGCGGCAATGAGCAGTTCTTC. Translating it yields CASSLPPGTSGNEQFF.

The chain is built from TRBV10-3 and TRBJ2-3; TRBD1 agrees at 7 bases. The germline V gene has CDR1 ENHRY and CDR2 SYGVKD. Trimming cost V 7 bases and J 2 bases; bases outside gene matches: 9. CDR3 length: 15 residues. CDR3 coding DNA: TGTGCCATCAACCCGGGACAGTCTTACACAGATACGCAGTATTTT. This gives the protein CAINPGQSYTDTQYF.

This rearrangement joins TRBV2 to TRBJ1-1; D gene uncertain. V gave up 9 bases and J gave up 4 bases, with 9 bases separating them. Germline V CDR1 and CDR2: SNHLY, FYNNEI. This CDR3 has 11 amino acids. Here the CDR3 DNA reads TGTGCCAGTACGAGGGCCACTGAAGCTTTCTTT. Translated, it gives CASTRATEAFF. The full variable domain, its missing parts supplied by reference TRBV2 and TRBJ1-1, is EPEVTQTPSHQVTQMGQEVILRCVPISNHLYFYWYRQILGQKVEFLVSFYNNEISEKSEIFDDQFSVERPDGSNFTLKIRSTKLEDSAMYFCASTRATEAFFGQGTRLTVV.

This clonotype turned up a few times. This chain uses TRBV20-1 with TRBJ2-5; 9 bases map to TRBD2. The CDR3 contains 16 residues. V lost 1 base, J lost 5 bases, and 11 bases stayed unmatched. The germline V gene has CDR1 DFQATT and CDR2 SNEGSKA (reference sequence). The CDR3 sequence: CSARGGGGARSETQYF. CDR3 nucleotides: TGCAGTGCTAGAGGGGGCGGGGGGGCTCGATCGGAGACCCAGTACTTC.

The V call is TRBV10-3, the J call TRBJ2-1; a weak D match, TRBD2 (6 bases). Germline V CDR1 and CDR2: ENHRY, SYGVKD. This CDR3 spans 15 amino acids. The V end was cut by 10 bases, the J end by 5 bases, with 21 bases between. This chain's CDR3 is CATQPVAETDNEQFF. CDR3 sequence (DNA): TGTGCCACCCAGCCCGTAGCGGAGACTGACAATGAGCAGTTCTTC.

Only one count was recorded for this clonotype. This CDR3 reads CASSLGASGGGDTQYF. The CDR3, as DNA: TGTGCCAGCAGCTTAGGGGCTAGCGGGGGGGGAGATACGCAGTATTTT. The rearrangement uses TRBV7-2 and TRBJ2-3, with 12 nucleotides matching TRBD2. The CDR3 is 16 amino acids. Looked up from germline, CDR1 is SGHTA and CDR2 is FQGNSA. V shed 1 base and J 5 bases; nucleotides not matched to a gene: 4.

The V gene is TRBV4-1, the J gene TRBJ1-2; TRBD1 matches at 8 bases. Germline CDR1 and CDR2: MGHRA and YSYEKL. Trimming cost V 3 bases and J 4 bases; bases outside gene matches: 7. CDR3 length equals 15 residues. The CDR3 loop is CASSHTMDRVYGYTF. CDR3 nucleotide sequence: TGCGCCAGCAGCCATACTATGGACAGGGTCTATGGCTACACCTTC.

The chain is built from TRBV29-1 and TRBJ1-1; D remains unclear. The germline V gene has CDR1 SQVTM and CDR2 ANQGSEA. The CDR3 length is 14 residues. The V end was cut by 5 bases, the J end by 0 bases, with 13 bases between. This CDR3 is CSVSSPGLNTEAFF. The CDR3, as DNA: TGCAGCGTTTCTAGCCCCGGTTTGAACACTGAAGCTTTCTTT.

The chain employs TRBV20-1 and TRBJ1-5; D is perhaps TRBD1 (5 bases). This CDR3 spans 13 amino acids. V was shortened by 4 bases and J by 7 bases, with 14 bases between the two germline ends. Germline lookup yields CDR1 DFQATT and CDR2 SNEGSKA (reference sequence). CDR3: CSAKIAGRQPQHF. The CDR3 coding sequence is TGCAGTGCTAAAATCGCAGGGCGACAGCCCCAGCATTTT.

The chain has TRBV28 and TRBJ2-1; 10 nucleotides match TRBD2. J lost 0 bases, V lost 6 bases, and 8 bases had no gene match. The CDR3 loop spans 17 amino acids. Per the germline V gene, CDR1 is MDHEN and CDR2 is SYDVKM. Here the CDR3 reads CASSKKRGGLSYNEQFF. The CDR3 DNA sequence: TGTGCCAGCAGCAAAAAGCGGGGGGGCCTCTCCTACAATGAGCAGTTCTTC.

This rearrangement joins TRBV5-1 to TRBJ2-7, with unresolved D. With the DNA end fitting TRBJ2-5 better, the J assignment may be wrong. The germline V gene has CDR1 SGHRS and CDR2 YFSETQ. The length of the CDR3 is 15 residues. The DNA for the CDR3 is TGCGCCAGCAGCTTGGGACACCCCTCCGGGGAGACCCAGTACTTC. Its protein is CASSLGHPSGETQYF.

This sequence joins TRBV2 and TRBJ2-1, with 9 nucleotides matching TRBD2. CDR1 is SNHLY, CDR2 FYNNEI, per germline. The CDR3 has 16 residues. J was trimmed by 4 bases and V by 6 bases; bases with no gene match: 10. In DNA, the CDR3 is TGTGCCAGCAGGCCTCTAAGCGGGGGGAATTACAATGAGCAGTTCTTC. As protein: CASRPLSGGNYNEQFF.

The chain employs TRBV27 and TRBJ2-1; D may be TRBD1 or TRBD2 (5 bases each). The CDR3 contains 16 residues. V was pared by 3 bases and J by 3 bases, with 15 bases between. Germline loops: CDR1 MNHEY, CDR2 SMNVEV (reference sequence). The CDR3, as DNA: TGTGCCAGCAGTTTTAGGGGACGGTCCTACTACAATGAGCAGTTCTTC. Protein product: CASSFRGRSYYNEQFF.

This clonotype was found once. The chain recombines TRBV29-1 with TRBJ1-1, with no clear D. Germline lookup yields CDR1 SQVTM and CDR2 ANQGSEA. This CDR3 comprises 12 residues. Trimming stripped 5 bases from V and 1 base from J, with 8 bases between. The CDR3 loop is CSVLRENTEAFF. DNA for the CDR3: TGCAGCGTTTTGAGGGAGAACACTGAAGCTTTCTTT. The complete variable domain, with remaining parts taken from reference TRBV29-1 and TRBJ1-1, reads SAVISQKPSRDICQRGTSLTIQCQVDSQVTMMFWYRQQPGQSLTLIATANQGSEATYESGFVIDKFPISRPNLTFSTLTVSNMSPEDSSIYLCSVLRENTEAFFGQGTRLTVV.

J is TRBJ2-3 and V is TRBV7-8; 7 positions agree with TRBD2. Germline CDR1 and CDR2: SGHVS and FQNEAQ. This CDR3 has 17 residues. The V and J ends lost 1 base and 3 bases, in that order; junction bases with no gene match: 10. The CDR3 loop is CASSLGRGGRITDTQYF. Written as DNA, the CDR3 is TGTGCCAGCAGCTTAGGGCGGGGCGGGAGAATTACAGATACGCAGTATTTT.